This TCR beta chain was sequenced in a study of T cell changes during pregnancy in multiple sclerosis. Profiled with immunoSEQ multiplex PCR; TCRdb holds only in-frame clones, not every one. The table has about 75,000 clones, approximately 95% seen once. This CDR3 region has 17 residues. Trimming shortened V by 4 bases and J by 4 bases, and 22 bases separated the two germline ends. Germline V lookup: CDR1 LGHNA, CDR2 YSLEER. The sequences come from CD4+ T cells from peripheral blood mononuclear cells, collected after pregnancy. This receptor was taken from a female donor with multiple sclerosis, enrolled in a pregnancy study. The chain links TRBV4-3 to TRBJ2-5; tentative D call: TRBD2 (5 bases). CDR3 bases: TGCGCCAGCAGCCGGAGATTACCGGGGAGTTGGGCAGAGACCCAGTACTTC. Its translation is CASSRRLPGSWAETQYF.